These T cell receptor beta chains were read from a single sample in a study of identical twins. TCRdb reanalysed the 5' RACE reads using MiXCR and keeps one entry per CDR3 protein. Of fewer than 250,000 distinct CDR3 sequences listed, approximately 7.9% were seen once; the top ten hold about 5.6%. These data were likewise used in another study, on yellow fever vaccine responses in identical twins.

Sequenced input: CD8+ T cells sorted from blood. These receptors were obtained from a woman younger than 30 in good health. Both conserved end residues are part of each CDR3. A D gene is named only where the DNA matches it firmly. Not all rows give a size; the values are once, few, many and, for expanded clones, a class.

>TRBV4-1|-|TRBJ1-1|few
TGCGCCAGCAGCAAAGGGCCATTAGGAGAAAAGGGTGAAGCTTTCTTT
CASSKGPLGEKGEAFF
>TRBV12-3/TRBV12-4|TRBD1|TRBJ2-7|-
TGTGCCAGCAGTGGACAGGGTCTGGCCTACGAGCAGTACTTC
CASSGQGLAYEQYF
>TRBV3-1|-|TRBJ2-1|many
TGTGCCAGCAGCAGGGGGGGGCACAATGAGCAGTTCTTC
CASSRGGHNEQFF
>TRBV24-1|-|TRBJ2-2|few
TGTGCCACCAGTGATTTCCGAACGAACACCGGGGAGCTGTTTTTT
CATSDFRTNTGELFF
>TRBV6-1|TRBD1|TRBJ1-5|few
TGTGCCAGCAGAGATACAGGGGGAGCTGGTCAGCCCCAGCATTTT
CASRDTGGAGQPQHF
>TRBV4-1|-|TRBJ1-4|many
TGCGCCAGCAGCCGGTCTTCGGATGAAAAACTGTTTTTT
CASSRSSDEKLFF
>TRBV7-9|TRBD2|TRBJ2-1|-
TGTGCCAGCAGCCATAGCACAGCGGGGAACTCCTATAAGCAGTTCTTC
CASSHSTAGNSYKQFF
>TRBV7-9|TRBD1|TRBJ2-1|-
TGTGCCAGCAGCTTAGCACAGGGGGCTCGGAATGAGCAGTTCTTC
CASSLAQGARNEQFF
>TRBV20-1|-|TRBJ1-1|-
TGCAGTGCTAGAGATCCTGGGGGGGCTGACACTGAAGCTTTCTTT
CSARDPGGADTEAFF
>TRBV7-2|-|TRBJ2-4|-
TGTGCCAGCAGCTTGACAGCGGCCAAGGACATTCAGTACTTC
CASSLTAAKDIQYF
>TRBV4-1|-|TRBJ1-1|-
TGCGCCAGCAGCCAAGATTTGAGGGGAGGAACTGAAGCTTTCTTT
CASSQDLRGGTEAFF
>TRBV5-1|-|TRBJ2-7|-
TGCGCCAGCAGCTTGGTATCTGGAGGCACAGTCTACGAGCAGTACTTC
CASSLVSGGTVYEQYF
>TRBV27|TRBD2|TRBJ2-1|-
TGTGCCAGCAGTTTACTAGCGGGGGGGCGGAATGAGCAGTTCTTC
CASSLLAGGRNEQFF
>TRBV14|-|TRBJ2-3|-
TGTGCCAGCAGCCTGGTATACCAGGGCCCAGATACGCAGTATTTT
CASSLVYQGPDTQYF
>TRBV20-1|-|TRBJ2-1|many
TGCAGTGCTAGAGATATCGACACACACATCTATGAGCAGTTCTTC
CSARDIDTHIYEQFF
>TRBV6-1|-|TRBJ2-1|few
TGTGCCAGCAGTGAATCTGGGGTGGTAGAGCAGTTCTTC
CASSESGVVEQFF
>TRBV28|-|TRBJ1-3|many
TGTGCCAGCAGTTTTGATACCTCTGGAAACACCATATATTTT
CASSFDTSGNTIYF
>TRBV29-1|TRBD1|TRBJ1-2|many
TGCAGCGTTGTCGACAGGGCCTCTAACTATGGCTACACCTTC
CSVVDRASNYGYTF
>TRBV9|TRBD1|TRBJ1-1|few
TGTGCCAGCAGCCCCCGGGACAGTCACACTGAAGCTTTCTTT
CASSPRDSHTEAFF
>TRBV29-1|TRBD2|TRBJ2-7|many
TGCAGCGTTGAAGCGCCTCTAGCGGGAGGGCCTAGATCCTACGAGCAGTACTTC
CSVEAPLAGGPRSYEQYF
>TRBV12-3/TRBV12-4|-|TRBJ2-3|many
TGTGCCAGCAGCCCGGACAGCTCCTTCACAGATACGCAGTATTTT
CASSPDSSFTDTQYF
>TRBV3-1|TRBD2|TRBJ2-1|few
TGTGCCAGCAGCCAAGGTAGCGGGAGAGACAATGAGCAGTTCTTC
CASSQGSGRDNEQFF
>TRBV24-1|TRBD1|TRBJ1-5|few
TGTGCCACCAAAAGGGACAGGTCAAGATTTGGCAATCAGCCCCAGCATTTT
CATKRDRSRFGNQPQHF
>TRBV2|-|TRBJ2-7|many
TGTGCCAGCAGTGAAGGCCAAGTTTTTCTAGCCTACGAGCAGTACTTC
CASSEGQVFLAYEQYF
>TRBV5-6|TRBD1|TRBJ2-5|many
TGTGCCAGCAGCCCACCGTTTGAGACAGGGAACCAAGAGACCCAGTACTTC
CASSPPFETGNQETQYF
>TRBV27|-|TRBJ2-1|-
TGTGCCAGCAGTTTAGGCGGGGGCATGAATGAGCAGTTCTTC
CASSLGGGMNEQFF
>TRBV5-1|-|TRBJ1-2|-
TGCGCCAGCAGCTTGGAGGGCTCGAACCCTTATGGCTACACCTTC
CASSLEGSNPYGYTF
>TRBV24-1|TRBD1|TRBJ2-1|-
TGTGCCGTCGCAACAGGGGGTCTACACAATGAGCAGTTCTTC
CAVATGGLHNEQFF
>TRBV12-3/TRBV12-4|-|TRBJ1-5|many
TGTGCCAGTTGGGACACTTATAGCAATCAGCCCCAGCATTTT
CASWDTYSNQPQHF
>TRBV7-9|-|TRBJ2-1|many
TGTGCCAGCAGCTCCCCGGCGGGATCTTACAATGAGCAGTTCTTC
CASSSPAGSYNEQFF
>TRBV10-1|-|TRBJ2-1|few
TGCGCCAGCAGTACAGGGTATGAATCTTATGAGCAGTTCTTC
CASSTGYESYEQFF
>TRBV4-1|TRBD2|TRBJ2-3|many
TGCGCCAGCAGCCAAGGAATCGGGGGGGGAAACACAGATACGCAGTATTTT
CASSQGIGGGNTDTQYF
>TRBV4-1|TRBD2|TRBJ2-1|many
TGCGCCAGCAGCCACGCAGGACTAGCGGGAGCTAGTGAGCAGTTCTTC
CASSHAGLAGASEQFF
>TRBV28|TRBD1|TRBJ2-7|few
TGTGCCAGCAGTATCCCCGGACAGGGGCCCTACGAGCAGTACTTC
CASSIPGQGPYEQYF
>TRBV7-8|-|TRBJ1-1|-
TGTGCCAGCAGCTTCGTCGGCACTGAAGCTTTCTTT
CASSFVGTEAFF
>TRBV27|-|TRBJ2-2|few
TGTGCCAGCAGTCCTCCGGACACATTCCCCGGGGAGCTGTTTTTT
CASSPPDTFPGELFF
>TRBV21-1|-|TRBJ2-5|many
TGTGCCAGCAGCAAATTGGGACAGGGACTGGAGACCCAGTACTTC
CASSKLGQGLETQYF
>TRBV28|TRBD2|TRBJ2-7|few
TGTGCCAGCAGTTTTGGCGGGGGGACCTACGAGCAGTACTTC
CASSFGGGTYEQYF
>TRBV9|TRBD2|TRBJ2-3|-
TGTGCCAGCAGTCCTAGCGGGAGGACAGATACGCAGTATTTT
CASSPSGRTDTQYF
>TRBV7-9|-|TRBJ1-1|-
TGTGCCAGCTCTGCGCAGGGGATTACTGAAGCTTTCTTT
CASSAQGITEAFF
>TRBV7-2|-|TRBJ2-2|few
TGTGCCAGCAGCTTTTCAATAATGGGACCCAACACCGGGGAGCTGTTTTTT
CASSFSIMGPNTGELFF
>TRBV20-1|TRBD2|TRBJ2-3|many
TGCAGTGCGGAGGGACTAGCGGAAAGCACAGATACGCAGTATTTT
CSAEGLAESTDTQYF
>TRBV6-4|-|TRBJ2-2|many
TGTGCCAGCAGCCACGGGGTCGCCGGGGAGCTGTTTTTT
CASSHGVAGELFF
>TRBV12-3/TRBV12-4|-|TRBJ1-4|many
TGTGCCAGCAGTCGAAGACAGGTTAATGAAAAACTGTTTTTT
CASSRRQVNEKLFF
>TRBV7-2|TRBD1|TRBJ2-1|many
TGTGCCAGCAGCTTGACAGGGGGCCGCCCTTACAATGAGCAGTTCTTC
CASSLTGGRPYNEQFF
>TRBV5-1|-|TRBJ2-1|many
TGCGCCAGCAGCTTGGGAATCCTAAGACGGTCGCCGCAGTTCTTC
CASSLGILRRSPQFF
>TRBV25-1|TRBD1|TRBJ2-2|-
TGTGCCAGCAGTGGAGACAGGGGGCTTGGCGGGGAGCTGTTTTTT
CASSGDRGLGGELFF